The T cell receptor beta chain under discussion was sequenced for a study of T-cell memory formation after mild COVID-19. This clonotype was detected only a few times. One entry per CDR3 protein, called by TCRdb with MiXCR from the 5' RACE reads. This sample has approximately 240,000 distinct CDR3 sequences, with approximately 16% found just once. CDR3 length equals 14 residues. Per the germline V gene, CDR1 is DFQATT and CDR2 is SNEGSKA (reference sequence). J gave up 0 bases and V 7 bases, and 7 bases lay outside the gene matches. The source material was PBMCs or a T cell subset sorted from them (not recorded which). The sequence came from a man aged 18-30 years who had mild COVID-19 (a few samples of this study predate the infection). Cell type and time point are not known. This chain uses TRBV20-1 with TRBJ2-3; 7 nucleotides align to TRBD2. The CDR3 DNA reads as TGCAGTGATCGAGCGGGGCTTAGCACAGATACGCAGTATTTT. This sequence encodes CSDRAGLSTDTQYF.